This T cell receptor (beta chain) was obtained from a study of blood T cell repertoires in COVID-19. Overall study context: Sources were T cells, B-cell-depleted T cells, or PBMCs; the material itself was cDNA or gDNA.

In the original processing: Amplifying reference gene primers gave estimates of nucleated cell counts. Only in-frame clones appear in the TCRdb table, and some are missing; sequencing was by immunoSEQ multiplex PCR. V and J calls and clone size are as listed in that table; D and trimming were resolved from the DNA. This sample has some 300,000 clones, with about 90% found just once. Trimming cost V 6 bases and J 4 bases; bases outside gene matches: 2. This CDR3 comprises 15 residues. The germline gives CDR1 SNHLY, CDR2 FYNNEI. Grouping used clinical history reported by participants in a survey and questionnaire. Individuals in the exposed group had encountered a COVID-19 case within 2 weeks preceding study entry.

The sample taken for sequencing was PBMCs or T cells enriched from blood (not recorded which). V gene TRBV2 combines with J gene TRBJ2-6; 11 nucleotides agree with TRBD1. The receptor's source is a woman aged 50 to 65 who had been exposed to COVID-19. CDR3 DNA: TGTGCCAGCAGGGACAGGGGGCGAGGGGCCAACGTCCTGACTTTC. It encodes CASRDRGRGANVLTF.